The next 11 T cell receptor beta chains were all read from a single sample in a study of T cell responses to AZD1222 COVID-19 vaccine. TCRdb's copy holds only in-frame clones and misses some; the assay was immunoSEQ multiplex PCR. Among 84,000 or so clones, about nine tenths were seen once, and the ten largest hold around 3%. The sample consisted of peripheral blood, taken on day 0 of AZD1222 vaccination. These receptors all stem from an adult in good health.

This chain connects TRBV19 to TRBJ1-1; D is perhaps TRBD1 (5 bases). The CDR3 is 16 amino acids. V lost 1 base and J lost 5, with 17 bases in between. Germline V lookup: CDR1 LNHDA, CDR2 SQIVND (reference sequence). CDR3 sequence: CASSIGKGNRKTEAFF. CDR3 DNA sequence: TGTGCCAGTAGTATAGGGAAGGGGAACAGGAAAACTGAAGCTTTCTTT.

V gene TRBV28 combines with J gene TRBJ1-4, with 7 bases matching TRBD1. This CDR3 region has 15 residues. V was pared by 6 bases and J by 0 bases, with 4 bases of the junction left unmatched. CDR1 and CDR2 (germline): MDHEN, SYDVKM. CDR3: CASSPDRATNEKLFF. DNA of the CDR3: TGTGCCAGCAGCCCCGACAGGGCAACTAATGAAAAACTGTTTTTT.

The chain combines TRBV10-1 with TRBJ1-3; a weak D match, TRBD1 (5 bases). CDR1 and CDR2 (germline): WNHNN, SYGVQD (reference sequence). The germline V and J ends were trimmed by 4 bases and 1 base, with 14 bases remaining between them. The CDR3 loop spans 16 amino acids. DNA for the CDR3: TGCGCCAGCAGTGGGGACGGTGCTTTGTCTGGAAACACCATATATTTT. It yields the protein CASSGDGALSGNTIYF.

This clone was seen only once. The rearrangement uses TRBV19 and TRBJ1-6; 9 nucleotides line up with TRBD1. The CDR3 has 16 amino acids. The germline V gene encodes CDR1 LNHDA and CDR2 SQIVND (reference sequence). Germline trimming cut 4 bases from V and 3 bases from J; bases unmatched to any gene: 4. CDR3 in DNA: TGTGCCAGTAGTAACCGGGACAGGGACTATAATTCACCCCTCCACTTT. The encoded protein is CASSNRDRDYNSPLHF.

The chain combines TRBV5-1 with TRBJ2-7; D tentatively fits TRBD1 or TRBD2 (5 bases each). The length of the CDR3 is 14 residues. The germline CDR1 and CDR2 sequences are SGHRS and YFSETQ. Trimming stripped 1 base from V and 3 bases from J, with 11 bases between. This CDR3 reads CASSLIRGRYEQYF. The CDR3 coding sequence is TGCGCCAGCAGCTTGATACGGGGACGCTACGAGCAGTACTTC.

This chain uses TRBV6-5 with TRBJ1-1; D perhaps matches TRBD1 (6 bases). The CDR3 length is 13 residues. CDR1 and CDR2 (germline): MNHEY, SVGAGI. Trimming shortened V by 0 bases and J by 8 bases, and 10 bases separated the two germline ends. In DNA, the CDR3 is TGTGCCAGCAGTTACTCGGAAGACAGGGAAGCTTTCTTT. Translating it yields CASSYSEDREAFF.

The chain links TRBV10-3 to TRBJ2-2; D is perhaps TRBD1 (5 bases). The ends were cut back, 3 bases at V and 5 bases at J, with 13 bases in the middle. Germline values: CDR1 ENHRY, CDR2 SYGVKD. The CDR3 spans 15 residues. The CDR3 bases are TGTGCCATCAGTGATGAAGGGCGGACAACCGGGGAGCTGTTTTTT. It is translated as CAISDEGRTTGELFF.

The chain has TRBV5-5 and TRBJ2-1; the D is unclear. The germline V gene has CDR1 SGHKS and CDR2 YYEKEE (reference sequence). V gave up 3 bases and J gave up 0 bases, with 10 bases separating them. The CDR3 runs 15 residues. Here the CDR3 DNA reads TGTGCCAGCAGCTGGAGCAGTAACTCCTACAATGAGCAGTTCTTC. Residues: CASSWSSNSYNEQFF.

This clone has just one count. The chain joins TRBV5-1 to TRBJ2-7, with TRBD1 identical over 8 bases. This CDR3 contains 14 residues. The V gene end was trimmed by 5 bases and the J gene end by 4 bases; junction bases not matched to a gene: 8. In germline, CDR1 is SGHRS, CDR2 YFSETQ. CDR3 residues: CASRPTGAVYEQYF. In DNA form, the CDR3 reads TGCGCCAGCAGACCGACAGGGGCGGTTTACGAGCAGTACTTC.

This chain joins TRBV19 and TRBJ1-5, with TRBD1 matching over 8 bases. V was pared by 5 bases and J by 5 bases, with 5 bases of the junction left unmatched. The CDR3 extends over 14 amino acids. Germline V lookup: CDR1 LNHDA, CDR2 SQIVND (reference sequence). The CDR3 bases are TGTGCCAGTAGTCATGGGACAGGATATCAGCCCCAGCATTTT. Residues: CASSHGTGYQPQHF.

This chain links TRBV10-3 with TRBJ1-5, with D possibly matching TRBD1 (5 bases). The CDR3 has 13 amino acids. Germline V gene data show CDR1 as ENHRY and CDR2 as SYGVKD. V was shortened by 9 bases and J by 0 bases, with 9 bases between the two germline ends. CDR3 in DNA: TGTGCCATTGGGGACCCTAGCAATCAGCCCCAGCATTTT. This gives the protein CAIGDPSNQPQHF.